This T cell receptor (beta chain) was documented in a study of T-cell reconstitution after alpha-beta-depleted transplantation in children. Study observations and caveats: Some patients' high day-60 TCRbeta diversity was traced to surviving recipient T cells and thymic progenitors. T-cell numbers and diversity one year post-transplant derived largely from freshly generated T cells. Several hundred expanded graft clones reportedly supplied alpha-beta T cells about two months after transplant.

The CDR3 has 14 residues. Per germline, CDR1 SQVTM and CDR2 ANQGSEA. This clonotype was recorded many times. Its antigen is not identified. Relative to the germline gene, one junction end is altered; a read error may explain this. Unique molecular identifiers were used in preparing the TCRbeta library. TCRdb reprocessed the PCR reads with MiXCR, giving one entry per CDR3 protein. The sample holds fewer than 550,000 distinct CDR3 sequences, more than 9.5% seen once. The sequence came from a female patient under 10 years old who had a stem cell transplant for aplastic anemia, so the T cells may come from the graft donor. Sample: PBMCs, mostly from graft donor cells, taken 180 days after TCRalphabeta/CD19-depleted stem cell transplant. The chain couples TRBV29-1 to TRBJ2-1, with TRBD2 as a possible D gene (5 bases). DNA for the CDR3: TGCAGCGTCGAAGCGAGGACTTTCTACAATGAGCAGTTCTTC. This codes for CSVEARTFYNEQFF.